These 23 T cell receptor beta chains share one sample of origin, sequenced in a study of cytomegalovirus exposure and HLA in healthy donors. Using immunoSEQ multiplex PCR, the repertoire was profiled, and TCRdb retains in-frame clones only, with some absent. The sample has 90,000 or so clones, around 96% seen once; the top ten hold about 0.8%. Sequencing input: PBMCs. All receptors derive from a man between 18 and 29 years old in good health and CMV-seronegative.

The V gene is TRBV6-4, the J gene TRBJ2-3, with 8 bases matching TRBD2. This CDR3 has 15 amino acids. Germline CDR1 and CDR2: MRHNA and SNTAGT. V was clipped by 6 bases and J by 3 bases; unmatched bases: 8. The CDR3 is CASSPGGGTTDTQYF. CDR3 coding DNA: TGTGCCAGCAGCCCCGGGGGGGGGACTACAGATACGCAGTATTTT.

The chain uses TRBV7-6 and TRBJ2-7; no firm D call. V lost 5 bases and J lost 1, with 9 bases in between. In germline, CDR1 is SGHVS, CDR2 FNYEAQ. The CDR3 spans 13 residues. In DNA, the CDR3 is TGTGCCAGCAGCCCTCCCAGTTCCTACGAGCAGTACTTC. Protein product: CASSPPSSYEQYF. The entire variable domain, with the rest obtained from reference TRBV7-6 and TRBJ2-7, is as follows: GAGVSQSPRYKVTKRGQDVALRCDPISGHVSLYWYRQALGQGPEFLTYFNYEAQQDKSGLPNDRFSAERPEGSISTLTIQRTEQRDSAMYRCASSPPSSYEQYFGPGTRLTVT.

The genes are TRBV6-5 and TRBJ1-1; TRBD1 might be the D (6 bases). Trimming shortened V by 0 bases and J by 5 bases, and 13 bases separated the two germline ends. Germline values: CDR1 MNHEY, CDR2 SVGAGI. CDR3 length equals 15 residues. Here the CDR3 DNA reads TGTGCCAGCAGTTACTCCGACAGGATTTCGACTGAAGCTTTCTTT. It translates to CASSYSDRISTEAFF.

Written as DNA, the CDR3 is TGCGCCAGCAGCTTGAAACAGGGCATTGAGCTTAATCGGAATGAGCAGTTCTTC. Protein sequence: CASSLKQGIELNRNEQFF. This chain connects TRBV5-1 to TRBJ2-1, with a possible D match to TRBD1 (6 bases). Deletions cut 1 base from V and 7 bases from J, with 24 bases between. The V gene's germline CDR1 is SGHRS and CDR2 YFSETQ. The CDR3 is 18 amino acids.

CDR3 in DNA: TGTGCCAGCAGCCCCTGGGACAGCCACAATGAGCAGTTCTTC. Protein sequence: CASSPWDSHNEQFF. The chain has TRBV11-3 and TRBJ2-1; TRBD1 aligns across 7 bases. J gave up 5 bases and V 5 bases, and 6 bases lay outside the gene matches. CDR3 length: 14 residues. Germline CDR1 is SGHNT and CDR2 is YENEEA.

The chain joins TRBV6-5 to TRBJ1-2, with 10 bases lining up with TRBD1. V dropped 6 bases and J dropped 2; count of bases not matched to a gene: 3. The CDR3 is 14 amino acids. CDR1 is MNHEY, CDR2 SVGAGI, per germline. CDR3 protein: CASSRGQGNYGYTF. The CDR3 coding sequence is TGTGCCAGCAGCAGGGGACAGGGGAACTATGGCTACACCTTC.

The chain recombines TRBV7-9 with TRBJ2-3, with 12 bases identical to TRBD1. The length of the CDR3 is 17 residues. The germline CDR1 and CDR2 sequences are SEHNR and FQNEAQ (reference sequence). The ends lost 0 bases at V and 2 bases at J; junction bases unmatched: 3. CDR3 sequence reads: CASSLALGQGATDTQYF. The CDR3 DNA sequence: TGTGCCAGCAGCTTAGCGCTGGGACAGGGGGCCACAGATACGCAGTATTTT.

With regard to this clone: A read error may account for a junction end that differs from germline. The chain recombines TRBV5-4 with TRBJ2-7, with TRBD1 as a possible D gene (6 bases). The CDR3 totals 12 residues. Per germline, CDR1 SGHNT and CDR2 YYREEE (reference sequence). As DNA, the CDR3 is TGTGCCAGCAGCTTGGCTGGAAGGGGGAGACACTTC. Translating gives CASSLAGRGRHF. Full variable domain (missing parts from reference TRBV5-4 and TRBJ2-7): ETGVTQSPTHLIKTRGQQVTLRCSSQSGHNTVSWYQQALGQGPQFIFQYYREEENGRGNFPPRFSGLQFPNYSSELNVNALELDDSALYLCASSLAGRGRHFGPGTRLTVT.

V is TRBV28 and J is TRBJ2-2, with 8 bases matching TRBD1. The trim removed 6 bases at V and 6 bases at J, leaving 6 bases unmatched. The germline CDR1 and CDR2 sequences are MDHEN and SYDVKM. The CDR3 extends over 14 amino acids. Here the CDR3 reads CASSVQGAPGELFF. The CDR3 region has the DNA TGTGCCAGCAGCGTTCAGGGGGCACCCGGGGAGCTGTTTTTT.

This clone was found a few times. The rearrangement links TRBV7-8 to TRBJ2-5; D not resolved. Germline V lookup: CDR1 SGHVS, CDR2 FQNEAQ. CDR3 size: 13 residues. Deletions cut 2 bases from V and 2 bases from J, with 6 bases between. The CDR3 is CASSLLAQETQYF. CDR3 nucleotides: TGTGCCAGCAGCTTATTAGCTCAAGAGACCCAGTACTTC.

V gene TRBV5-6 combines with J gene TRBJ2-7; 7 bases line up with TRBD2. Germline lookup yields CDR1 SGHDT and CDR2 YYEEEE. J gave up 3 bases and V 0 bases, and 6 bases lay outside the gene matches. The CDR3 covers 15 residues. The CDR3 protein is CASSLGTSVYYEQYV. The CDR3 DNA reads TGTGCCAGCAGCTTGGGAACTAGCGTATACTACGAGCAGTACGTC.

The gene calls are TRBV15 and TRBJ2-2; D may be TRBD1 (6 bases). Germline V gives CDR1 LNHNV, CDR2 YYDKDF (reference sequence). The CDR3 runs to 13 residues. V was cut by 3 bases and J by 6 bases, with 8 bases left in between. The CDR3 DNA reads as TGTGCCACCAGCAGTAACAGGGCCGGGGAGCTGTTTTTT. Protein sequence: CATSSNRAGELFF.

This chain links TRBV6-5 with TRBJ2-7; TRBD1 aligns across 8 bases. The trim removed 6 bases at V and 4 bases at J, leaving 11 bases unmatched. The CDR3 is 15 residues long. Germline CDR1 MNHEY, CDR2 SVGAGI. CDR3 region: CASRLTGTGSYEQYF. CDR3 sequence (DNA): TGTGCCAGCAGATTGACCGGGACAGGTTCATACGAGCAGTACTTC.

The chain recombines TRBV7-9 with TRBJ1-2; no definite D call. Looked up from germline, CDR1 is SEHNR and CDR2 is FQNEAQ (reference sequence). Between the trimmed V and J ends, which lost 2 bases and 2 bases, there was a span of 6 bases. The CDR3 is made up of 13 amino acids. The CDR3: CASSLTENYGYTF. CDR3 coding DNA: TGTGCCAGCAGCTTAACAGAGAACTATGGCTACACCTTC.

The chain has TRBV19 and TRBJ1-4; tentative D call: TRBD1 (6 bases). Germline lookup yields CDR1 LNHDA and CDR2 SQIVND (reference sequence). The V gene lost 6 bases and the J gene lost 8 bases, with 10 bases spanning the gap. CDR3 size: 12 residues. This CDR3 is CASRQGREKLFF. In DNA form, the CDR3 reads TGTGCCAGTAGACAGGGACGAGAAAAACTGTTTTTT. Supplemented by reference TRBV19 and TRBJ1-4, the full variable domain reads DGGITQSPKYLFRKEGQNVTLSCEQNLNHDAMYWYRQDPGQGLRLIYYSQIVNDFQKGDIAEGYSVSREKKESFPLTVTSAQKNPTAFYLCASRQGREKLFFGSGTQLSVL.

The V gene is TRBV11-3, the J gene TRBJ1-5; TRBD1 might be the D (5 bases). This CDR3 contains 12 residues. Per the germline V gene, CDR1 is SGHNT and CDR2 is YENEEA. Trimming took off 2 bases at V and 7 bases at J, with 6 bases between the two ends. CDR3 sequence (DNA): TGTGCCAGCAGCTTAAGGGGCCAGCCCCAGCATTTT. As protein: CASSLRGQPQHF.

The CDR3 DNA reads TGTGCCAGCAGTTACTCTCCAGGAAACACCATATATTTT. Encoded protein: CASSYSPGNTIYF. The V call is TRBV6-5, the J call TRBJ1-3, with unresolved D. Germline V gene lookup returns CDR1 MNHEY and CDR2 SVGAGI. Trimming took off 0 bases at V and 4 bases at J, with 4 bases between the two ends. CDR3 length: 13 residues.

The chain employs TRBV9 and TRBJ1-2; weak D call: TRBD1 (5 bases). CDR1 is SGDLS, CDR2 YYNGEE, per germline. The V and J ends lost 7 bases and 6 bases respectively, with 10 bases between them. CDR3 length: 11 residues. The chain's CDR3 is CASSRGNGYTF. Written as DNA, the CDR3 is TGTGCCAGCTCAAGGGGAAATGGCTACACCTTC.

The chain couples TRBV5-6 to TRBJ2-4, with no clear D. Germline-derived CDR1 and CDR2 are SGHDT and YYEEEE. The CDR3 extends over 17 amino acids. Trimming shortened V by 4 bases and J by 0 bases, and 17 bases separated the two germline ends. The CDR3 spells CASSPSPSNIAKNIQYF. CDR3 nucleotides: TGTGCCAGCAGCCCCTCACCCAGTAATATAGCCAAAAACATTCAGTACTTC.

The chain has TRBV2 and TRBJ2-3; TRBD2 aligns across 16 bases. J was trimmed by 2 bases and V by 7 bases; bases with no gene match: 12. Germline V CDR1 and CDR2: SNHLY, FYNNEI. CDR3 length: 19 residues. The chain's CDR3 is CASIRPGLAGGRDTDTQYF. CDR3 bases: TGTGCCAGCATCCGACCGGGACTAGCGGGAGGGCGTGACACAGATACGCAGTATTTT.

The chain recombines TRBV5-1 with TRBJ2-5; 7 bases align to TRBD2. V shed 3 bases and J 6 bases; nucleotides not matched to a gene: 14. The CDR3 contains 16 residues. Germline values: CDR1 SGHRS, CDR2 YFSETQ. The chain's CDR3 is CASSYGDLGGSQTQYF. The CDR3 DNA reads TGCGCCAGCAGCTATGGAGATCTGGGGGGGTCTCAGACCCAGTACTTC.

The rearrangement links TRBV19 to TRBJ1-1, with D maybe TRBD1 (6 bases). In germline, CDR1 is LNHDA, CDR2 SQIVND (reference sequence). V gave up 0 bases and J gave up 0 bases, with 14 bases separating them. The CDR3 runs to 17 residues. The CDR3 DNA follows: TGTGCCAGTAGTATAGATCGGGTCAGGGGATTGAACACTGAAGCTTTCTTT. This encodes CASSIDRVRGLNTEAFF. The full variable domain, its missing parts supplied by reference TRBV19 and TRBJ1-1, is DGGITQSPKYLFRKEGQNVTLSCEQNLNHDAMYWYRQDPGQGLRLIYYSQIVNDFQKGDIAEGYSVSREKKESFPLTVTSAQKNPTAFYLCASSIDRVRGLNTEAFFGQGTRLTVV.

The chain has TRBV4-3 and TRBJ1-1; no firm D call. Trimming took off 6 bases at V and 11 bases at J, with 19 bases between the two ends. The CDR3 runs 13 residues. Looked up from germline, CDR1 is LGHNA and CDR2 is YSLEER. The CDR3 bases are TGCGCCAGCAGTAAAATCCGGGGTAATCGGGCTTTCTTT. Translation gives CASSKIRGNRAFF.